This passage covers 18 T cell receptor beta chains from one sample sequenced in a study of blood T cells in healthy people across ages. Through a sample-barcoded 5' primer and a J-beta primer mix, a second PCR was run for roughly 7 to 11 cycles. TCRdb re-called the 5' RACE reads through MiXCR, storing one row per CDR3 protein. Of under 800,000 distinct CDR3 sequences listed, roughly 43% are singletons. Sequenced material: blood. The receptors derive from a woman in her sixties or seventies in good health.

This clonotype has a handful of counts. The chain joins TRBV4-2 to TRBJ2-5; 9 bases align to TRBD1. Germline V gene data show CDR1 as LGHNA and CDR2 as YNFKEQ. This CDR3 contains 15 residues. V lost 3 bases to trimming and J lost 11 bases; unmatched junction nucleotides: 13. CDR3 nucleotides: TGTGCCAGCAGCCACGGGACAGGGAGGAAAAATGAGCAGTACTTC. Residues: CASSHGTGRKNEQYF.

About this clonotype: The CDR3 does not end in the conserved phenylalanine or tryptophan, so this is likely a read error. The chain uses TRBV29-1 and TRBJ2-3; maybe TRBD1 (7 bases). The germline gives CDR1 SQVTM, CDR2 ANQGSEA. The V gene lost 3 bases and the J gene lost 1 base, with 17 bases spanning the gap. CDR3 size: 16 residues. DNA for the CDR3: TGCAGCGTTGACAGGGGGTTCGCTAGCGGCACAGATACGCAGTATCTT. It is translated as CSVDRGFASGTDTQYL.

Only one count was recorded for this clonotype. The junction departs from the called germline gene at one end, perhaps through a read error. The chain carries TRBV7-2 and TRBJ2-7; 10 bases fit TRBD1. CDR3 size: 15 residues. Germline V gene lookup returns CDR1 SGHTA and CDR2 FQGNSA. CDR3 in DNA: TGTGCCGGCAGCGCCCGGGACAGGGGAAGCCACGAGCAGTACTTC. It translates to CAGSARDRGSHEQYF.

This clonotype was observed a few times. This chain joins TRBV6-1 and TRBJ1-4, with D hard to call. In germline, CDR1 is MNHNS, CDR2 SASEGT. This CDR3 region has 12 residues. Trimming cost V 6 bases and J 8 bases, with 10 bases left between them. Here the CDR3 reads CASRHIGEKLFF. CDR3 nucleotides: TGTGCCAGCAGACACATTGGAGAAAAACTGTTTTTT.

This clonotype was detected many times. V and J are TRBV20-1 and TRBJ2-1, with 9 nucleotides matching TRBD2. The V and J ends lost 1 base and 6 bases, in that order; junction bases with no gene match: 13. Looked up from germline, CDR1 is DFQATT and CDR2 is SNEGSKA (reference sequence). The CDR3 sequence is 17 residues long. As DNA, the CDR3 is TGCAGTGCTAGAGGGCCCTTTTTGCGGGGGGGCCTCAATGAGCAGTTCTTC. Protein sequence: CSARGPFLRGGLNEQFF.

This chain joins TRBV6-5 and TRBJ2-7, with 10 bases matching TRBD1. In germline, CDR1 is MNHEY, CDR2 SVGAGI. The ends lost 6 bases at V and 5 bases at J; junction bases unmatched: 7. This CDR3 comprises 14 residues. DNA of the CDR3: TGTGCCAGCAGAACGACAGGGGGCCTAAACGAGCAGTACTTC. This encodes CASRTTGGLNEQYF.

This clonotype was detected ten times or more. J is TRBJ2-7 and V is TRBV10-3, with 9 bases matching TRBD1. There are 13 residues in the CDR3. Germline V CDR1 and CDR2: ENHRY, SYGVKD. Losses at the gene ends were 6 bases for V and 3 bases for J; bases not matched to a gene: 3. In DNA form, the CDR3 reads TGTGCCATCAGCGGACAGGGGAGCTACGAGCAGTACTTC. Translation: CAISGQGSYEQYF.

This clonotype was seen only a few times. This chain connects TRBV3-1 to TRBJ2-1, with 8 bases lining up with TRBD2. Trimming removed 6 bases from V and 0 bases from J; junction bases left unmatched: 16. This CDR3 region has 19 residues. CDR1 and CDR2 from the germline V gene are LGHDT and YNNKEL (reference sequence). CDR3 sequence: CASRGTSSGDFGSYNEQFF. CDR3 nucleotides: TGTGCCAGCAGGGGGACTAGTTCAGGGGATTTTGGCTCCTACAATGAGCAGTTCTTC.

To note about this clonotype: A much bigger clone sits one base away, suggesting this may be a read error. The rearrangement joins TRBV5-1 to TRBJ2-3; the match to TRBD2 covers 9 bases. CDR1 is SGHRS and CDR2 is YFSETQ in the germline V gene. V dropped 5 bases and J dropped 1; count of bases not matched to a gene: 11. The CDR3 runs to 17 residues. DNA for the CDR3: TGCGCCAGCAGGACTGAGACTAGCGGTACCGGCACAGATACGCAGTATTTT. This codes for CASRTETSGTGTDTQYF.

The genes are TRBV27 and TRBJ2-5; 7 bases are a match to TRBD1. CDR3 length: 18 amino acids. The ends lost 3 bases at V and 3 bases at J; junction bases unmatched: 16. Germline V gives CDR1 MNHEY, CDR2 SMNVEV (reference sequence). The CDR3 coding sequence is TGTGCCAGCAGTTTTATGACAGGGATGGGTGCGAGTAAAGAGACCCAGTACTTC. Amino acid sequence: CASSFMTGMGASKETQYF.

This clonotype has a handful of counts. The chain is built from TRBV2 and TRBJ2-7, with 7 bases identical to TRBD1. V was pared by 4 bases and J by 4 bases, with 10 bases of the junction left unmatched. Germline loops: CDR1 SNHLY, CDR2 FYNNEI. This CDR3 spans 15 amino acids. The CDR3 region has the DNA TGTGCCAGCAGTGGTCGAAGGGCAGGGGGATACGAGCAGTACTTC. This codes for CASSGRRAGGYEQYF.

The V and J genes are TRBV20-1 and TRBJ2-3; the match to TRBD2 covers 7 bases. This CDR3 contains 15 residues. From germline, CDR1 is DFQATT and CDR2 SNEGSKA (reference sequence). The ends lost 0 bases at V and 1 base at J; junction bases unmatched: 4. The DNA for the CDR3 is TGCAGTGCTAGAGAAACTAGCGACGGCACAGATACGCAGTATTTT. Translation: CSARETSDGTDTQYF.

This clonotype occurred a few times. This rearrangement joins TRBV6-4 to TRBJ1-6; D is unresolved. There are 15 residues in the CDR3. V was shortened by 8 bases and J by 5 bases, with 16 bases between the two germline ends. Germline assignment: CDR1 MRHNA and CDR2 SNTAGT. The CDR3 DNA sequence: TGTGCCAGCCAAGCCTTCCCGGGGAATAATTCACCCCTCCACTTT. Protein sequence: CASQAFPGNNSPLHF.

This clonotype was seen ten or more times. CDR3 amino acids: CSAHSGGQETQYF. The DNA of the CDR3 is TGCAGCGCACATAGCGGGGGACAAGAGACCCAGTACTTC. The chain carries TRBV29-1 and TRBJ2-5; 9 bases agree with TRBD2. J was trimmed by 2 bases and V by 7 bases; bases with no gene match: 5. The CDR3 is 13 amino acids. Germline CDR1 is SQVTM and CDR2 is ANQGSEA.

V and J are TRBV27 and TRBJ2-5, with D tentatively TRBD1 or TRBD2 (5 bases each). CDR3 size: 15 residues. Between the trimmed V and J ends, which lost 4 bases and 5 bases, there was a span of 17 bases. CDR1 MNHEY and CDR2 SMNVEV come from the germline V gene (reference sequence). CDR3 DNA: TGTGCCAGCAGTTCGACCAGGGAAACTAGGGAGACCCAGTACTTC. This codes for CASSSTRETRETQYF.

This clonotype was seen repeatedly, ten times or more. The chain carries TRBV29-1 and TRBJ2-3; tentative D call: TRBD2 (5 bases). V shed 0 bases and J shed 9 bases, with 7 bases lying between them. CDR1 and CDR2 from the germline V gene are SQVTM and ANQGSEA. The CDR3 has 11 residues. CDR3 bases: TGCAGCGTTGAAGAGCTAGCCACGCAGTATTTT. Translated: CSVEELATQYF.

This clonotype was detected only a few times. The rearrangement joins TRBV20-1 to TRBJ1-2, with D perhaps matching TRBD1 (6 bases). From germline, CDR1 is DFQATT and CDR2 SNEGSKA (reference sequence). This CDR3 region has 19 residues. Trimming took off 2 bases at V and 2 bases at J, with 27 bases between the two ends. The CDR3 here is CSARTTGRFTVSLNYGYTF. The CDR3 nucleotides are TGCAGTGCTAGAACGACAGGACGTTTTACAGTTTCGTTAAACTATGGCTACACCTTC.

The chain links TRBV5-4 to TRBJ2-6, with D tentatively TRBD2 (5 bases). CDR3 length equals 16 residues. The germline V gene has CDR1 SGHNT and CDR2 YYREEE (reference sequence). Trimming removed 4 bases at V and 0 bases at J, with 11 bases between. Written as DNA, the CDR3 is TGTGCCAGCAGCATCCACGCGGGCTCTGGGGCCAACGTCCTGACTTTC. It is translated as CASSIHAGSGANVLTF.